The rows below give T cell receptor beta chains drawn from one sample of a study of CD8+CD57+ T cells in acquired aplastic anemia. TCRdb fed the reads into MiXCR, producing one record per CDR3 protein. The repertoire has over 200,000 distinct CDR3 sequences, about 59% of them found once; the top ten carry 25% to 30%. Sequencing was carried out using sorted CD4+, CD8+, or CD8+CD57+ T cells (not recorded which) from PBMCs. These TCRs come from a human donor in good health. Both conserved end residues are part of each CDR3. The order of the fields is J gene, D gene, V gene, clone size, CDR3 DNA, CDR3 protein. A D gene is named only where the DNA matches it firmly. Expanded clones are given a class, and other clones once, few, many or no size at all.

TRBJ1-2 | NA | TRBV5-1 | NA | TGCGCCAGCAGCTTGCTGGGGATCGACTATGGCTACACCTTC | CASSLLGIDYGYTF
TRBJ1-2 | TRBD1 | TRBV7-9 | NA | TGTGCCAGCAGCTTGGAGGGGGCGAGGACTAACTATGGCTACACCTTC | CASSLEGARTNYGYTF
TRBJ2-1 | TRBD2 | TRBV9 | NA | TGTGCCAGCACCGCCCTAGCGGGAGTCTACAATGAGCAGTTCTTC | CASTALAGVYNEQFF
TRBJ2-1 | TRBD2 | TRBV19 | NA | TGTGCCAGTAGTAATCGACTAGCGGGGGGCCCCTACAATGAGCAGTTCTTC | CASSNRLAGGPYNEQFF
TRBJ2-3 | TRBD1 | TRBV20-1 | once | TGCAGTGGTCGGGTGACAGGGAAGGTGGATACGCAGTATTTT | CSGRVTGKVDTQYF
TRBJ2-1 | NA | TRBV7-8 | few | NA | CASSFYICSASGGLAGADEQFF
TRBJ2-3 | TRBD2 | TRBV9 | NA | TGTGCCAGCGCGACTAGCGGGAGTACAGATACGCAGTATTTT | CASATSGSTDTQYF
TRBJ1-1 | TRBD1 | TRBV2 | NA | TGTGCCAGCAGTGACCGAAGACAGGGGGACACTGAAGCTTTCTTT | CASSDRRQGDTEAFF
TRBJ2-2 | TRBD1 | TRBV20-1 | NA | TGCAGTGCCCGAAACAGGGGAGGGGAGCTGTTTTTT | CSARNRGGELFF
TRBJ1-6 | NA | TRBV20-1 | NA | TGCAGTGCCCGCCCAACAGGGACGACGAATTCACCCCTCCACTTT | CSARPTGTTNSPLHF
TRBJ2-1 | TRBD2 | TRBV20-1 | many | TGCAGTGCTAGAGCCGGCGGGAGCTCCTACAATGAGCAGTTCTTC | CSARAGGSSYNEQFF
TRBJ1-1 | NA | TRBV7-9 | NA | TGTGCCAGCAGCTTAGCAGCTGATGCTTTCTTT | CASSLAADAFF
TRBJ2-1 | NA | TRBV10-3 | few | TGTGCCATCACCGCTAGCGAAAAGGGGAATGAGCAGTTCTTC | CAITASEKGNEQFF
TRBJ2-7 | NA | TRBV5-5 | many | TGTGCCAGCAACACCCAGGGGTCTTGGTCCTACGAGCAGTACTTC | CASNTQGSWSYEQYF
TRBJ2-1 | NA | TRBV7-9 | many | TGTGCCAGCACCCGAGAGGGGTTCTACAATGAGCAGTTCTTC | CASTREGFYNEQFF
TRBJ1-1 | TRBD1 | TRBV7-2 | NA | TGTGCCAGCAGCTCCGGACAGGGGATGTACACTGAAGCTTTCTTT | CASSSGQGMYTEAFF
TRBJ1-6 | NA | TRBV19 | NA | TGTGCCAGTAGTACCAGGGTCGATTCACCCCTCCACTTT | CASSTRVDSPLHF
TRBJ2-7 | NA | TRBV7-6 | few | TGTGCCAGCAGCGCCTCGTGGTCCTACGAGCAGTACTTC | CASSASWSYEQYF
TRBJ2-5 | TRBD1 | TRBV7-7 | many | TGTGCCAGCAGACAACAGGGGCAAGAGACCCAGTACTTC | CASRQQGQETQYF
TRBJ2-1 | TRBD1 | TRBV5-1 | few | TGCGCCAGCAGCTTGGCGGGACAGGTTCACAATGAGCAGTTCTTC | CASSLAGQVHNEQFF
TRBJ1-1 | NA | TRBV19 | NA | TGTGCCAGTAGTAACTCCCTGGCGAACACTGAAGCTTTCTTT | CASSNSLANTEAFF
TRBJ2-5 | NA | TRBV5-1 | NA | TGCGCCAGCAGCCCGTTACTCGGTGGAGAGACCCAGTACTTC | CASSPLLGGETQYF
TRBJ2-7 | TRBD2 | TRBV4-2 | NA | TGTGCCAGCAGCCAACAACTAGCGGGCGATTACGAGCAGTACTTC | CASSQQLAGDYEQYF
TRBJ2-7 | TRBD1 | TRBV19 | NA | TGTGCCAGTAGTATGGGCAGGGGGTTCGAGCAGTACTTC | CASSMGRGFEQYF